This is a list of T cell receptor beta chains from one sample in a study of CD8+CD57+ T cells in acquired aplastic anemia. MiXCR, applied by TCRdb to the reads, yields one record per CDR3 protein. The table lists fewer than 300,000 distinct CDR3 sequences, approximately 82% of them singletons. Sequenced sample: sorted CD4+, CD8+, or CD8+CD57+ T cells (not recorded which) from PBMCs. The receptors originated from a human donor with aplastic anemia. Both conserved end residues are part of each CDR3. A D gene is named only where the DNA matches it firmly. Rows may omit the clone size; those that give it use once, few, many or a size class.

abundance: .
d_gene: TRBD2
v_gene: TRBV7-6
j_gene: TRBJ2-1
CDR3aa: CASSSRTSAYGEQFF
CDR3nt: TGTGCCAGCAGCTCCAGGACTAGCGCCTACGGTGAGCAGTTCTTC

abundance: few
d_gene: .
v_gene: TRBV10-3
j_gene: TRBJ1-3
CDR3aa: CAIRDSGNTIYF
CDR3nt: TGTGCCATCAGGGACAGTGGAAACACCATATATTTT

abundance: once
d_gene: TRBD1
v_gene: TRBV5-1
j_gene: TRBJ1-2
CDR3aa: CASSLAQGQGSNYGYTF
CDR3nt: TGCGCCAGCAGCTTGGCCCAGGGACAGGGCTCAAACTATGGCTACACCTTC

abundance: once
d_gene: .
v_gene: TRBV5-1
j_gene: TRBJ1-1
CDR3aa: CASSFPPGVTTEAFF
CDR3nt: TGCGCCAGCAGCTTTCCCCCTGGGGTGACCACTGAAGCTTTCTTT

abundance: .
d_gene: .
v_gene: TRBV19
j_gene: TRBJ2-7
CDR3aa: CASSMGGGPGEQYF
CDR3nt: TGTGCCAGTAGCATGGGGGGGGGGCCAGGTGAGCAGTACTTC

abundance: .
d_gene: .
v_gene: TRBV9
j_gene: TRBJ2-5
CDR3aa: CASSRGRASYAQYF
CDR3nt: TGTGCCAGCAGCAGGGGTAGAGCTTCCTACGCGCAGTACTTC

abundance: .
d_gene: .
v_gene: TRBV11-1
j_gene: TRBJ2-3
CDR3aa: CASSSGMGDHTDTQYF
CDR3nt: TGTGCCAGCAGCTCCGGTATGGGAGATCACACAGATACGCAGTATTTT

abundance: .
d_gene: .
v_gene: TRBV7-9
j_gene: TRBJ2-3
CDR3aa: CASSLAGSPGANVF
CDR3nt: TGTGCCAGCAGCTTAGCGGGTAGTCCCGGGGCCAACGTCTTT

abundance: .
d_gene: .
v_gene: TRBV9
j_gene: TRBJ2-7
CDR3aa: CASSSDTAYEQYF
CDR3nt: TGTGCCAGCAGCTCAGATACCGCCTACGAGCAGTACTTC

abundance: once
d_gene: TRBD1
v_gene: TRBV7-9
j_gene: TRBJ2-1
CDR3aa: CASSCDPDGTALSFF
CDR3nt: TGTGCCAGCAGCTGTGATCCAGACGGGACAGCTCTTTCCTTCTTC

abundance: .
d_gene: TRBD1
v_gene: TRBV18
j_gene: TRBJ2-5
CDR3aa: CASSPGQVGETQYF
CDR3nt: TGTGCCAGCTCACCAGGACAGGTTGGGGAGACCCAGTACTTC

abundance: .
d_gene: .
v_gene: TRBV7-9
j_gene: TRBJ2-3
CDR3aa: CASSLSSYNSDTQYF
CDR3nt: TGTGCCAGCAGCTTAAGTAGCTATAATTCAGATACCCAGTATTTT

abundance: few
d_gene: .
v_gene: TRBV2
j_gene: TRBJ2-3
CDR3aa: CASGDLGTNTAYF
CDR3nt: TGTGCCAGCGGGGACCTGGGCACAAATACTGCGTATTTT

abundance: once
d_gene: .
v_gene: TRBV2
j_gene: TRBJ1-6
CDR3aa: CASSWGGRSPLHF
CDR3nt: TGTGCCAGCAGCTGGGGCGGCAGAAGTCCCCTGCACTTT

abundance: .
d_gene: TRBD2
v_gene: TRBV12-3/TRBV12-4
j_gene: TRBJ2-3
CDR3aa: CASSSTGGSTDTQYF
CDR3nt: TGTGCCAGCAGTTCAACGGGGGGAAGCACAGATACGCAGTATTTT

abundance: .
d_gene: TRBD1
v_gene: TRBV9
j_gene: TRBJ2-1
CDR3aa: CASSEGGGPGDKEQFF
CDR3nt: TGTGCCAGCAGCGAAGGGGGCGGCCCCGGGGATAAGGAGCAGTTCTTC

abundance: .
d_gene: .
v_gene: TRBV5-8
j_gene: TRBJ2-1
CDR3aa: CASSHPYRGGNEQFF
CDR3nt: TGTGCCAGCAGCCATCCCTATAGGGGCGGGAATGAGCAGTTCTTC

abundance: .
d_gene: TRBD1
v_gene: TRBV7-9
j_gene: TRBJ2-6
CDR3aa: CASSLGDSPSMATVLTF
CDR3nt: TGTGCCAGCAGTTTAGGGGACAGCCCCTCTATGGCTACAGTCCTGACTTTC

abundance: .
d_gene: TRBD2
v_gene: TRBV7-8
j_gene: TRBJ2-3
CDR3aa: CASSSAGGVGTEAF
CDR3nt: TGTGCCAGCAGCTCGGCGGGGGGGGTAGGGACTGAAGCTTTT

abundance: many
d_gene: TRBD1
v_gene: TRBV13
j_gene: TRBJ2-7
CDR3aa: CASSDWTGVHYEQYF
CDR3nt: TGTGCCAGCAGTGACTGGACAGGAGTCCACTACGAGCAGTACTTC

abundance: .
d_gene: .
v_gene: TRBV7-2
j_gene: TRBJ1-2
CDR3aa: CASSLDRDGLVYSYTF
CDR3nt: TGTGCCAGCAGCTTGGATCGGGACGGGCTCGTATATTCCTACACCTTC